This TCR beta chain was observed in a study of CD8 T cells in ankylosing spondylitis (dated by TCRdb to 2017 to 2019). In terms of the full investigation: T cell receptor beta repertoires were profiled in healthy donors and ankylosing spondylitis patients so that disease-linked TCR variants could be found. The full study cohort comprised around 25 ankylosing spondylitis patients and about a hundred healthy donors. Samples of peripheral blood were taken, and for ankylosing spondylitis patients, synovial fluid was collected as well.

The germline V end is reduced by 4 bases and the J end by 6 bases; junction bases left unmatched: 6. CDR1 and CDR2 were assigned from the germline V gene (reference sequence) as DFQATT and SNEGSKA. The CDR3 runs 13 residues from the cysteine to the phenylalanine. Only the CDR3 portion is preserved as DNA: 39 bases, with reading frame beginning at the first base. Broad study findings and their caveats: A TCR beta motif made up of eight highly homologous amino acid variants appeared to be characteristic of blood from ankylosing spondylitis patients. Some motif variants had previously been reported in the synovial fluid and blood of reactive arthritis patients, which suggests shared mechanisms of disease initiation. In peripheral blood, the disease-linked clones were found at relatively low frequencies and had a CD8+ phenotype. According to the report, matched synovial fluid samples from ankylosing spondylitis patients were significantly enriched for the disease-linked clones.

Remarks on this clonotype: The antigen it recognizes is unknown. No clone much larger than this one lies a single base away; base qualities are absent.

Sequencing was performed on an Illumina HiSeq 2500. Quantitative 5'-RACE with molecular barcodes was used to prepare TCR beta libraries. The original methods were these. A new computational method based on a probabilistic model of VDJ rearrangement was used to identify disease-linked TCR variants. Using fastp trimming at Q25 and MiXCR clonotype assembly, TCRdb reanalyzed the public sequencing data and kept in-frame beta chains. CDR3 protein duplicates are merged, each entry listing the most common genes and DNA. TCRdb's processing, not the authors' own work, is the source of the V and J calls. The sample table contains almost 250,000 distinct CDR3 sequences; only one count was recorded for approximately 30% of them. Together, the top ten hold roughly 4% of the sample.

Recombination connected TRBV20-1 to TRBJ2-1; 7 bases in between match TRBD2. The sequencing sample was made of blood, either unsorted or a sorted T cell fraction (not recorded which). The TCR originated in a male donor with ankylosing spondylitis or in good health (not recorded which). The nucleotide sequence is TGCAGTGCTACCGGACTAGATTTCAATGAGCAGTTCTTC. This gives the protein CSATGLDFNEQFF.